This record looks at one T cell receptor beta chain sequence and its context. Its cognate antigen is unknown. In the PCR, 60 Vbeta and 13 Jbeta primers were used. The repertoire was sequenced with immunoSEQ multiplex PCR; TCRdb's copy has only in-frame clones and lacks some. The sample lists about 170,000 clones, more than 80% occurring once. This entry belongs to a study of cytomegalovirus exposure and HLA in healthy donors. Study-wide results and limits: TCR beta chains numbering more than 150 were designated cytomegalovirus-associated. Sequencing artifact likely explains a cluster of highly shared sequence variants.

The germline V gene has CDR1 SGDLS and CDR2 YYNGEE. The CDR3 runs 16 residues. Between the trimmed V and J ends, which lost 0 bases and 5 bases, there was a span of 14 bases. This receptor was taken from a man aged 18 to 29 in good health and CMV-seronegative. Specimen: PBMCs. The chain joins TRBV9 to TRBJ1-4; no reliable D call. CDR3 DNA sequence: TGTGCCAGCAGCGTAGCTCCGTCGGCGGTGAATGAAAAACTGTTTTTT. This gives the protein CASSVAPSAVNEKLFF.